This T cell receptor beta chain came from a study of T cells in Graves' hyperthyroidism and ophthalmopathy. V shed 8 bases and J 3 bases; nucleotides not matched to a gene: 7. The CDR3 contains 13 residues. Germline V CDR1 and CDR2: MNHNS, SASEGT. What was amplified from RNA transcripts were TCR beta CDR3 regions. The primer set for the first-round RT-PCR of the TCR CDR3 was HTBI. TCRdb reprocessed the multiplex PCR reads with MiXCR, giving one entry per CDR3 protein. The sample shows fewer than 800,000 distinct CDR3 sequences, 16% of them seen only once. Sequencing was carried out using blood. The source of this sequence is a man between 18 and 35 years old with Graves' hyperthyroidism. This chain uses TRBV6-1 with TRBJ2-7; 7 bases match TRBD1. CDR3 bases: TGTGCCAGCCGGGACACAGGGGACTACGAGCAGTACTTC. Its protein is CASRDTGDYEQYF.